Below are 21 T cell receptor beta chains sequenced from a single sample in a study of STAT5B mutations in CD4+ large granular lymphocyte leukemia. The protocol was immunoSEQ multiplex PCR, while the TCRdb copy is restricted to in-frame clones and leaves out a portion. The repertoire holds 25,000 to 35,000 clones, with approximately 80% as singletons. Input material: CD4+ T cells from blood buffy coats. The receptor source for this set is a human donor in good health.

The chain carries TRBV5-1 and TRBJ2-5, with unresolved D. Trimming pared 4 bases from V and 3 bases from J, leaving 16 bases between. This CDR3 spans 15 amino acids. Germline assignment: CDR1 SGHRS and CDR2 YFSETQ. This CDR3 is CASSLRRAVEETQYF. The CDR3 nucleotides read TGCGCCAGCAGCCTCCGAAGAGCAGTCGAAGAGACCCAGTACTTC.

The CDR3 coding sequence is TGTGCCAGCAGCTTATTTTCCGGGGGGGAGAATGAGCAGTTCTTC. Residues: CASSLFSGGENEQFF. This chain links TRBV11-3 with TRBJ2-1; 8 bases agree with TRBD2. The length of the CDR3 is 15 residues. CDR1 is SGHNT, CDR2 YENEEA, per germline. J lost 7 bases, V lost 2 bases, and 7 bases had no gene match.

This clone was seen only a few times. The chain combines TRBV4-1 with TRBJ1-1, with D possibly TRBD1 on 6 matching bases. CDR1 is MGHRA, CDR2 YSYEKL, per germline. The CDR3 spans 16 residues. The germline V and J ends were trimmed by 2 bases and 6 bases, with 19 bases remaining between them. CDR3 DNA: TGCGCCAGCAGCCAATCGCCACGACAGGCTTTCGCTGAAGCTTTCTTT. Translation: CASSQSPRQAFAEAFF.

This clone occurred a few times. The chain links TRBV10-3 to TRBJ1-1; tentative D call: TRBD1 (5 bases). CDR1 is ENHRY and CDR2 is SYGVKD in the germline V gene. CDR3 length equals 15 residues. Trimming removed 2 bases at V and 0 bases at J, with 10 bases between. CDR3 protein: CAISERGGMNTEAFF. CDR3 in DNA: TGTGCCATCAGTGAGCGGGGGGGGATGAACACTGAAGCTTTCTTT.

This chain connects TRBV6-6 to TRBJ2-3; the D is unclear. Trimming cost V 0 bases and J 0 bases, with 7 bases left between them. The CDR3 sequence is 15 residues long. Per germline, CDR1 MNHNY and CDR2 SVGAGI (reference sequence). The DNA for the CDR3 is TGTGCCAGCAGTTACTCCTCAGACAGCACAGATACGCAGTATTTT. Residues: CASSYSSDSTDTQYF.

The chain uses TRBV2 and TRBJ2-2, with a weak D call TRBD1 (6 bases). Per germline, CDR1 SNHLY and CDR2 FYNNEI. This CDR3 is built from 15 residues. V lost 1 base and J lost 4, with 10 bases in between. The CDR3 loop is CASSEGQAATGELFF. The CDR3 nucleotides read TGTGCCAGCAGTGAAGGACAGGCGGCCACCGGGGAGCTGTTTTTT.

The V gene is TRBV7-2, the J gene TRBJ2-1; D not certain. V was pared by 6 bases and J by 6 bases, with 6 bases between. The CDR3 consists of 11 residues. The V gene's germline CDR1 is SGHTA and CDR2 FQGNSA. The CDR3 sequence is CASRIVNEQFF. The CDR3 DNA reads TGTGCCAGCAGGATAGTCAATGAGCAGTTCTTC. Together with reference TRBV7-2 and TRBJ2-1, the CDR3 gives the full variable domain: GAGVSQSPSNKVTEKGKDVELRCDPISGHTALYWYRQSLGQGLEFLIYFQGNSAPDKSGLPSDRFSAERTGGSVSTLTIQRTQQEDSAVYLCASRIVNEQFFGPGTRLTVL.

The rearrangement joins TRBV7-2 to TRBJ2-1; 8 bases are a match to TRBD1. The CDR3 length is 15 residues. J was trimmed by 5 bases and V by 2 bases; bases with no gene match: 5. Per the germline V gene, CDR1 is SGHTA and CDR2 is FQGNSA. CDR3 nucleotides: TGTGCCAGCAGCTTACGACAGGGGAGGAACAATGAGCAGTTCTTC. It translates to CASSLRQGRNNEQFF.

The chain carries TRBV5-1 and TRBJ1-6, with TRBD1 matching 7 bases. The CDR3 is made up of 16 amino acids. The germline V gene has CDR1 SGHRS and CDR2 YFSETQ. Losses at the gene ends were 4 bases for V and 6 bases for J; bases not matched to a gene: 10. CDR3 coding DNA: TGCGCCAGCAGCCACGACAGGGCCCAGGCTAATTCACCCCTCCACTTT. Protein sequence: CASSHDRAQANSPLHF.

The V call is TRBV7-2, the J call TRBJ2-1, with 8 bases aligning to TRBD2. The CDR3 loop spans 16 amino acids. With V trimmed by 1 base and J by 6 bases, 8 bases remained unmatched. Per germline, CDR1 SGHTA and CDR2 FQGNSA. In nucleotides, the CDR3 is TGTGCCAGCAGCTTAGTGTGGGGGCGGGGGGCCAATGAGCAGTTCTTC. Translation: CASSLVWGRGANEQFF. Using reference TRBV7-2 and TRBJ2-1 for the parts outside the CDR3, the full variable domain is GAGVSQSPSNKVTEKGKDVELRCDPISGHTALYWYRQSLGQGLEFLIYFQGNSAPDKSGLPSDRFSAERTGGSVSTLTIQRTQQEDSAVYLCASSLVWGRGANEQFFGPGTRLTVL.

V is TRBV6-5 and J is TRBJ1-1, with D unresolved. The V and J ends lost 7 bases and 1 base respectively, with 13 bases between them. This CDR3 is 14 amino acids long. Germline CDR1 MNHEY, CDR2 SVGAGI. This chain's CDR3 is CASTKRVENTEAFF. The CDR3 nucleotides are TGTGCCAGCACAAAAAGGGTGGAGAACACTGAAGCTTTCTTT.

This rearrangement joins TRBV6-6 to TRBJ2-7, with TRBD1 matching 8 bases. The CDR3 length is 14 residues. The V gene's germline CDR1 is MNHNY and CDR2 SVGAGI (reference sequence). Losses at the gene ends were 0 bases for V and 4 bases for J; bases not matched to a gene: 2. CDR3: CASSYSDRDYEQYF. The CDR3 DNA reads TGTGCCAGCAGTTACTCGGACAGGGATTACGAGCAGTACTTC.

This chain uses TRBV5-1 with TRBJ1-1; a weak D match, TRBD1 (6 bases). The CDR3 loop spans 14 amino acids. The germline V gene encodes CDR1 SGHRS and CDR2 YFSETQ. The V end lost 5 bases, the J end lost 0 bases, and 11 bases lay between the germline ends. CDR3 bases: TGCGCCAGCAGGGCCGGACAGTTGAACACTGAAGCTTTCTTT. This sequence encodes CASRAGQLNTEAFF.

V usage is TRBV11-2 and J usage is TRBJ2-1; TRBD2 agrees at 8 bases. The germline V gene has CDR1 SGHAT and CDR2 FQNNGV. CDR3 length: 15 amino acids. V lost 10 bases, J lost 3 bases, and 11 bases stayed unmatched. The CDR3 loop is CATTRAGEGYNEQFF. The CDR3 nucleotides are TGTGCCACGACCCGAGCGGGGGAGGGCTACAATGAGCAGTTCTTC.

The chain uses TRBV29-1 and TRBJ1-1, with D hard to call. CDR1 is SQVTM and CDR2 is ANQGSEA in the germline V gene. The CDR3 has 13 residues. V dropped 0 bases and J dropped 10 bases, with 15 bases sitting between them. CDR3 residues: CSVEENASPGAFF. The CDR3, as DNA: TGCAGCGTTGAAGAAAATGCGTCCCCAGGAGCTTTCTTT.

This rearrangement joins TRBV6-6 to TRBJ2-2; D call uncertain. Germline CDR1 MNHNY, CDR2 SVGAGI (reference sequence). The CDR3 has 13 residues. V was pared by 9 bases and J by 4 bases, with 12 bases between. The CDR3 reads CASWASGTGELFF. The CDR3 DNA is TGTGCCAGTTGGGCGTCGGGCACCGGGGAGCTGTTTTTT.

The rearrangement joins TRBV28 to TRBJ2-3; 9 nucleotides match TRBD1. The CDR3 has 18 residues. CDR1 is MDHEN, CDR2 SYDVKM, per germline. J gave up 2 bases and V 6 bases, and 15 bases lay outside the gene matches. DNA of the CDR3: TGTGCCAGCAGGAACTTGGGGGGACAGGGTTCTCTCACAGATACGCAGTATTTT. This gives the protein CASRNLGGQGSLTDTQYF.

V usage is TRBV9 and J usage is TRBJ2-5, with 7 bases lining up with TRBD2. CDR3 length: 16 residues. Losses at the gene ends were 0 bases for V and 0 bases for J; bases not matched to a gene: 5. Germline-derived CDR1 and CDR2 are SGDLS and YYNGEE. The CDR3 region has the DNA TGTGCCAGCAGCGTAGCTCTGGGGACTAACCAAGAGACCCAGTACTTC. The encoded protein is CASSVALGTNQETQYF.

The CDR3 spells CASSPEFFGGYTF. DNA for the CDR3: TGTGCCAGCTCACCTGAGTTTTTCGGTGGCTACACCTTC. The chain has TRBV18 and TRBJ1-2; D is unresolved. CDR1 and CDR2 (germline): KGHSH, LQKENI. V shed 3 bases and J shed 7 bases, with 12 bases lying between them. The CDR3 consists of 13 residues.

The rearrangement links TRBV7-2 to TRBJ1-6, with a possible D match to TRBD1 (6 bases). The CDR3 is 15 residues long. The germline gives CDR1 SGHTA, CDR2 FQGNSA. V lost 2 bases and J lost 7, with 12 bases in between. The CDR3 nucleotides read TGTGCCAGCAGCTTACCGACAGGCTCGAATTCACCCCTCCACTTT. Translating gives CASSLPTGSNSPLHF. The whole variable domain, filled in from reference TRBV7-2 and TRBJ1-6, reads GAGVSQSPSNKVTEKGKDVELRCDPISGHTALYWYRQSLGQGLEFLIYFQGNSAPDKSGLPSDRFSAERTGGSVSTLTIQRTQQEDSAVYLCASSLPTGSNSPLHFGNGTRLTVT.

The chain joins TRBV9 to TRBJ1-1; 7 bases align to TRBD1. Germline V gives CDR1 SGDLS, CDR2 YYNGEE. V lost 7 bases to trimming and J lost 3 bases; unmatched junction nucleotides: 9. CDR3 size: 14 residues. The CDR3 nucleotides are TGTGCCAGCGGGCCCTTCACAGGGGACACTGAAGCTTTCTTT. Protein sequence: CASGPFTGDTEAFF. Full variable domain (outside the CDR3, taken from reference TRBV9 and TRBJ1-1): DSGVTQTPKHLITATGQRVTLRCSPRSGDLSVYWYQQSLDQGLQFLIQYYNGEERAKGNILERFSAQQFPDLHSELNLSSLELGDSALYFCASGPFTGDTEAFFGQGTRLTVV.